This T cell receptor beta chain was observed in a study of CXCR3-negative and CXCR3-positive naive CD8 T cells. Overall study results and limits: Comparison of naive CXCR3-negative and CXCR3-positive cells revealed similar TRBV-TRBJ usage, while memory cells differed. Cryopreserved cells partially lost CXCR3 expression, and fresh PBMCs were used in most assays. Naive subsets were similarly diverse, while memory CD8+ repertoires were much less diverse. For CXCR3-positive naive cells, TRB CDR3s were more hydrophobic than those of CXCR3-negative naive cells.

This CDR3 comprises 13 residues. The authors made the TRB cDNA libraries by 5' RACE using UMI labels. Following a re-call of the 5' RACE reads, TCRdb has one entry per CDR3 protein and lacks DNA. Here the sample table reports 120,000 to 150,000 distinct CDR3 sequences. Subsets of CD8+ T cells were each sorted in triplicate at about 300,000 cells apiece. As to this clonotype: Its cognate antigen is unknown.

Sample: naive CXCR3+ CD8+ T cells from blood. The sample's subset: CD45RO-CCR7+CD27+CD95- naive CD8+ T cells expressing CXCR3 (TNR3+). This clonotype originated in a human donor in good health. Some clones in this sample may be carry-over from other donors' samples. V usage is TRBV12-3 or TRBV12-4 and J usage is TRBJ1-1; the D gene TCRdb calls, TRBD1, cannot be checked with no DNA. This CDR3 is CATRGQGNTEAFF.